One and the same sample provided the 27 T cell receptor beta chains below, sequenced in a study of blood T cell repertoires in COVID-19. Assay: immunoSEQ multiplex PCR; the TCRdb copy retains only in-frame clones and omits some. The table shows about 160,000 clones, with around nine tenths occurring only once. Input material: peripheral blood. These receptors originate from a man between 60 and 70 years old with active or convalescent COVID-19.

The rearrangement links TRBV7-2 to TRBJ2-3; TRBD1 matches 7 bases. J gave up 0 bases and V 5 bases, and 8 bases lay outside the gene matches. Germline CDR1 SGHTA, CDR2 FQGNSA. The CDR3 has 16 amino acids. The CDR3 DNA sequence: TGTGCCAGCAGCCCACGACAGGGTTATAGCACAGATACGCAGTATTTT. Amino acids: CASSPRQGYSTDTQYF.

The rearrangement uses TRBV11-2 and TRBJ1-1, with 7 bases lining up with TRBD1. CDR3 length: 14 amino acids. Germline-derived CDR1 and CDR2 are SGHAT and FQNNGV. V shed 1 base and J 5 bases; nucleotides not matched to a gene: 4. CDR3 bases: TGTGCCAGCAGCTTAGCTTCCAGGGGGACTGAAGCTTTCTTT. Residues: CASSLASRGTEAFF.

This clone was found a few times. This chain links TRBV27 with TRBJ1-2; D is unresolved. Germline V gives CDR1 MNHEY, CDR2 SMNVEV (reference sequence). V was trimmed by 2 bases and J by 0 bases, leaving 4 bases between them. This CDR3 region has 13 residues. The CDR3 DNA reads TGTGCCAGCAGTTTAGCAGCTAACTATGGCTACACCTTC. This sequence encodes CASSLAANYGYTF.

The chain uses TRBV3-1 (or the pseudogene TRBV3-2) and TRBJ2-3, with 13 bases lining up with TRBD2. CDR1 and CDR2 from the germline V gene are LGHDT and YNNKEL (reference sequence). The V and J ends lost 4 bases and 3 bases, in that order; junction bases with no gene match: 4. The CDR3 runs to 16 residues. CDR3 residues: CASSRTSGGLTDTQYF. The CDR3, as DNA: TGTGCCAGCAGCCGGACTAGCGGGGGTCTTACAGATACGCAGTATTTT.

This chain connects TRBV18 to TRBJ2-1; 8 bases line up with TRBD2. From germline, CDR1 is KGHSH and CDR2 LQKENI. V shed 3 bases and J 6 bases; nucleotides not matched to a gene: 10. The CDR3 has 16 residues. The CDR3 sequence is CASSPYPGLEPNEQFF. CDR3 in DNA: TGTGCCAGCTCACCCTATCCGGGACTAGAGCCCAATGAGCAGTTCTTC. Based on the CDR3 plus reference TRBV18 and TRBJ2-1, the full variable domain is NAGVMQNPRHLVRRRGQEARLRCSPMKGHSHVYWYRQLPEEGLKFMVYLQKENIIDESGMPKERFSAEFPKEGPSILRIQQVVRGDSAAYFCASSPYPGLEPNEQFFGPGTRLTVL.

The chain couples TRBV5-6 to TRBJ1-2, with a tentative D call TRBD1 (6 bases). The CDR3 is made up of 13 amino acids. The germline gives CDR1 SGHDT, CDR2 YYEEEE. V dropped 0 bases and J dropped 5 bases, with 8 bases sitting between them. The CDR3 reads CASSLEGQYGYTF. The CDR3 nucleotides are TGTGCCAGCAGCTTGGAAGGACAGTATGGCTACACCTTC.

The chain employs TRBV9 and TRBJ2-7; D perhaps matches TRBD2 (5 bases). V lost 0 bases and J lost 5, with 9 bases in between. The CDR3 runs to 13 residues. Germline V CDR1 and CDR2: SGDLS, YYNGEE. The CDR3 region is CASSVGASNEQYF. CDR3 bases: TGTGCCAGCAGCGTAGGGGCTAGCAACGAGCAGTACTTC.

This clone was seen a few times. The V and J genes are TRBV4-2 and TRBJ1-6; TRBD1 might be the D (6 bases). Germline-derived CDR1 and CDR2 are LGHNA and YNFKEQ. This CDR3 region has 15 residues. V lost 1 base and J lost 7, with 11 bases in between. The CDR3 DNA reads as TGTGCCAGCAGCCAAGGTCCAGGGGTGAATTCACCCCTCCACTTT. Residues: CASSQGPGVNSPLHF.

Written as DNA, the CDR3 is TGTGCTAGTGGGACTGGGACAGGGGGCGGAAACACCATATATTTT. As protein: CASGTGTGGGNTIYF. V is TRBV12-5 and J is TRBJ1-3; 12 positions match TRBD1. The CDR3 is 15 residues long. V trimming: 6 bases; J trimming: 4 bases; junction bases outside the gene matches: 4. Germline lookup yields CDR1 LGHNT and CDR2 FRNRAP.

V is TRBV6-5 and J is TRBJ1-1, with D perhaps TRBD1 (6 bases). In germline, CDR1 is MNHEY, CDR2 SVGAGI. Trimming removed 7 bases at V and 6 bases at J, with 9 bases between. The length of the CDR3 is 11 residues. This CDR3 reads CASTRTAEAFF. Here the CDR3 DNA reads TGTGCCAGCACCAGGACAGCTGAAGCTTTCTTT.

This rearrangement joins TRBV7-9 to TRBJ1-5; no clear D. CDR1 is SEHNR and CDR2 is FQNEAQ in the germline V gene (reference sequence). V lost 3 bases to trimming and J lost 0 bases, with 12 bases between them. This CDR3 contains 16 residues. In DNA, the CDR3 is TGTGCCAGCAGCTTCGGGAACAGCAATAGCAATCAGCCCCAGCATTTT. This translates into CASSFGNSNSNQPQHF.

This chain links TRBV5-6 with TRBJ1-2; 10 bases match TRBD1. The CDR3 consists of 16 residues. V shed 5 bases and J 7 bases; nucleotides not matched to a gene: 14. Germline lookup yields CDR1 SGHDT and CDR2 YYEEEE. CDR3 residues: CASRGQGIRVFGGYTF. CDR3 nucleotides: TGTGCCAGCAGGGGACAGGGGATTAGGGTGTTTGGTGGCTACACCTTC.

DNA for the CDR3: TGTGCCAGCAGCCCCGCCAGGGGTGGCGGGGGTTTTGAAAAACTGTTTTTT. Translating it yields CASSPARGGGGFEKLFF. The V and J genes are TRBV2 and TRBJ1-4, with D perhaps matching TRBD1 (6 bases). The V end lost 6 bases, the J end lost 7 bases, and 24 bases lay between the germline ends. This CDR3 comprises 17 residues. Germline V lookup: CDR1 SNHLY, CDR2 FYNNEI.

V is TRBV6-4 and J is TRBJ2-1, with TRBD1 matching over 11 bases. J was trimmed by 3 bases and V by 6 bases; bases with no gene match: 4. The CDR3 consists of 15 residues. The V gene's germline CDR1 is MRHNA and CDR2 SNTAGT. The CDR3 protein is CASSAGQGDYNEQFF. CDR3 sequence (DNA): TGTGCCAGCAGCGCGGGACAGGGGGACTACAATGAGCAGTTCTTC.

CDR3 bases: TGCGCCAGCAGCCTATCGACAGGGACTAATGAAAAACTGTTTTTT. Translated, it gives CASSLSTGTNEKLFF. The V and J genes are TRBV5-1 and TRBJ1-4; 7 bases map to TRBD1. V lost 4 bases, J lost 2 bases, and 5 bases stayed unmatched. The germline V gene encodes CDR1 SGHRS and CDR2 YFSETQ. This CDR3 comprises 15 residues.

CDR3 in DNA: TGCGCCAGCAGCCAAGATTCGGGACAGACATACTATGGCTACACCTTC. Residues: CASSQDSGQTYYGYTF. V gene TRBV4-1 combines with J gene TRBJ1-2; 7 nucleotides agree with TRBD1. Germline lookup yields CDR1 MGHRA and CDR2 YSYEKL. This CDR3 is 16 amino acids long. Trimming at V came to 0 bases and at J to 3 bases, leaving 7 bases not matched to a gene.

The table lists this clone with a count of one. V gene TRBV27 combines with J gene TRBJ2-7; 12 bases align to TRBD1. From germline, CDR1 is MNHEY and CDR2 SMNVEV (reference sequence). CDR3 size: 15 residues. V was clipped by 4 bases and J by 7 bases; unmatched bases: 8. For the CDR3, the DNA is TGTGCCAGCAGTTCCGCCGGGACAGGGGGCAAGGAGCAGTACTTC. As protein: CASSSAGTGGKEQYF.

This chain links TRBV5-5 with TRBJ2-1; TRBD2 matches at 7 bases. Germline values: CDR1 SGHKS, CDR2 YYEKEE (reference sequence). After removal of 2 bases from V and 6 bases from J, the junction contained 8 bases not matched to a gene. This CDR3 spans 15 amino acids. CDR3 amino acids: CASSLLTGGGNEQFF. The DNA for the CDR3 is TGTGCCAGCAGCTTATTAACCGGCGGGGGCAATGAGCAGTTCTTC.

The V gene is TRBV27, the J gene TRBJ1-2; D is unresolved. V gave up 3 bases and J gave up 4 bases, with 15 bases separating them. CDR3 size: 15 residues. Germline V gene data show CDR1 as MNHEY and CDR2 as SMNVEV (reference sequence). CDR3 DNA: TGTGCCAGCAGTTTTAGCGCCGGGTCCCCCTATGGCTACACCTTC. Its protein product is CASSFSAGSPYGYTF.

V usage is TRBV11-2 and J usage is TRBJ2-7, with D unclear. The V end was cut by 1 base, the J end by 1 base, with 5 bases between. Looked up from germline, CDR1 is SGHAT and CDR2 is FQNNGV. This CDR3 comprises 13 residues. The CDR3 coding sequence is TGTGCCAGCAGCTTAGGCCAGTCCTACGAGCAGTACTTC. Translated, it gives CASSLGQSYEQYF.

Regarding this clone: The germline gene is not matched at one end of the junction; a read error may be the cause. V is TRBV5-1 and J is TRBJ1-1, with 10 bases that match TRBD1. Germline V gene lookup returns CDR1 SGHRS and CDR2 YFSETQ. The CDR3 is 15 amino acids. Here the CDR3 DNA reads TGCGCCAGCAGATTGGGACAGGGGATGAACACTGAAGCTTTCTTT. Its translation: CASRLGQGMNTEAFF. The variable domain in full, completed from reference TRBV5-1 and TRBJ1-1, reads KAGVTQTPRYLIKTRGQQVTLSCSPISGHRSVSWYQQTPGQGLQFLFEYFSETQRNKGNFPGRFSGRQFSNSRSEMNVSTLELGDSALYLCASRLGQGMNTEAFFGQGTRLTVV.

As for this clone: At one end, the junction sequence differs from germline, possibly due to a read error. The chain is built from TRBV12-3 or TRBV12-4 and TRBJ2-3; D is unresolved. The CDR3 runs 12 residues. This CDR3 is CASTHSRDTQYF. The DNA for the CDR3 is TGTGCCAGCACCCACAGCAGAGATACGCAGTATTTT.

The chain carries TRBV11-2 and TRBJ2-7; perhaps TRBD2 as D (6 bases). Trimming removed 5 bases at V and 5 bases at J, with 19 bases between. This CDR3 contains 15 residues. Germline V gene sequence: CDR1 SGHAT, CDR2 FQNNGV. The CDR3 loop reads CASSHGRGVRNEQYF. The CDR3 nucleotides are TGTGCCAGCAGCCACGGTCGCGGGGTGAGGAACGAGCAGTACTTC.

This clone was seen a handful of times. The chain employs TRBV5-6 and TRBJ1-2, with 8 bases aligning to TRBD1. The CDR3 extends over 14 amino acids. Trimming at V came to 4 bases and at J to 8 bases, leaving 10 bases not matched to a gene. From germline, CDR1 is SGHDT and CDR2 YYEEEE. The CDR3 nucleotides read TGTGCCAGCAGCAGTGACAGGGGCGGGAGAGGCTACACCTTC. Translating it yields CASSSDRGGRGYTF.

This chain links TRBV3-1 (or the pseudogene TRBV3-2) with TRBJ2-7; 7 bases map to TRBD2. This CDR3 has 17 amino acids. The J segment lost 2 bases and the V segment lost 1 base, leaving 11 bases of the junction unmatched. Germline V gene data show CDR1 as LGHDT and CDR2 as YNNKEL (reference sequence). Written as DNA, the CDR3 is TGTGCCAGCAGCCAAGGTTCTTTGGGCGGGAGCGCCTACGAGCAGTACTTC. It encodes CASSQGSLGGSAYEQYF.

CDR3 coding DNA: TGTGCCAGCAGCTTAGCGTGGCAGGGGGCAGCCAAAAACATTCAGTACTTC. Translated, it gives CASSLAWQGAAKNIQYF. The chain is built from TRBV7-8 and TRBJ2-4; 8 positions match TRBD1. V shed 0 bases and J 0 bases; nucleotides not matched to a gene: 4. Germline V gives CDR1 SGHVS, CDR2 FQNEAQ. The CDR3 covers 17 residues.

This rearrangement joins TRBV11-2 to TRBJ2-5, with D possibly being TRBD2 (6 bases). CDR3 length equals 12 residues. In germline, CDR1 is SGHAT, CDR2 FQNNGV. Trimming left V 2 bases short and J 5 bases short, with 6 bases between. Written as DNA, the CDR3 is TGTGCCAGCAGCTTACGGGGGGAGACCCAGTACTTC. This gives the protein CASSLRGETQYF.